Sequencing of this T cell receptor (beta chain) was carried out in a study of CD8+ T cells in alopecia areata. The V gene's germline CDR1 is MDHEN and CDR2 SYDVKM. After removal of 5 bases from V and 4 bases from J, the junction contained 13 bases not matched to a gene. The CDR3 sequence is 16 residues long. Cell sorting on a FACSAria was used to separate CD4+ and CD8+ T cells from the PBMCs. Extracted RNA was reverse transcribed, and the resulting cDNA served as sequencing template. Assay: immunoSEQ multiplex PCR; the TCRdb copy retains only in-frame clones and omits some. The table lists 98,000 or so clones, approximately 60% of them singletons. General study results and limits: Between patients, shared TCR sequences were less clear than in mice. This was possibly due in part to HLA diversity in the patient population. Besides other cells, scalp samples also yield sequences of resident alphabeta T cells from normal skin. Scalp lesions, especially in alopecia totalis/universalis, had higher clonality than normal scalp.

This clone showed up just a few times. Its antigen remains unidentified. The J gene is TRBJ2-7, the V gene TRBV28, with 8 bases lining up with TRBD1. Sequences were obtained from CD8+ T cells sorted from blood. The clonotype was recovered from a human donor in good health. CDR3 amino acids: CASSASRDRMWYEQYF. Written as DNA, the CDR3 is TGTGCCAGCAGTGCCAGCCGGGACAGGATGTGGTACGAGCAGTACTTC.